The clone carrying this TCR beta chain has a handful of counts. Its antigen is unknown. A universal primer site arose from template switching, and cDNA bore unique molecular identifiers. In TCRdb, the 5' RACE reads were re-called with MiXCR into one record per CDR3 protein. The sample shows about 240,000 distinct CDR3 sequences, over 9.5% of them seen only once. Germline lookup yields CDR1 LNHNV and CDR2 YYDKDF (reference sequence). Trimming at V came to 4 bases and at J to 2 bases, leaving 5 bases not matched to a gene. The CDR3 is 15 residues long. This sample is part of a study of identical twins. Whole-study findings and limits: Invariant MAIT and iNKT cells are populations that could partly confound zero-insertion analyses. Sequences that were out-of-frame, alpha and twin-shared displayed an excess of low generation probability. Out-of-frame beta sequences exhibited a weaker degree of excess twin sharing.

The sample taken for sequencing was memory T cells sorted from blood. V usage is TRBV15 and J usage is TRBJ2-5, with 9 bases identical to TRBD1. The TCR originated in a man aged 50 to 59 in good health. The CDR3 bases are TGTGCCACCAGCAAAAAAGGACAGGGGCAAGAGACCCAGTACTTC. This gives the protein CATSKKGQGQETQYF.